These T cell receptor beta chains were read from a single sample in a study of blood T cell repertoires in COVID-19. Sequencing used immunoSEQ multiplex PCR; TCRdb keeps in-frame clones, though not all of them. This table holds 75,000 to 100,000 clones, over 70% found once. Sequenced: peripheral blood. These receptors all come from a woman older than 75 with acute or convalescent COVID-19. Both conserved end residues are part of each CDR3. Fields, in order: V gene, clone size, J gene, D gene, CDR3 DNA, CDR3 protein. The D gene is left open where the match is weak. The size of a clone is reported for some rows only, either as once, few or many, or as a class for expanded clones.

V: TRBV6-2/TRBV6-3; size: many; J: TRBJ2-3; D: .; DNA: TGTGCCAGCAGTTCGTCAGCAGATACGCAGTATTTT; CDR3: CASSSSADTQYF
V: TRBV19; size: .; J: TRBJ1-4; D: TRBD1; DNA: TGTGCCAGTAGTCCCCTTGAGGGGGCATATGAAAAACTGTTTTTT; CDR3: CASSPLEGAYEKLFF
V: TRBV5-1; size: .; J: TRBJ2-5; D: .; DNA: TGCGCCAGCAGCTTCCAGGGATGGGAGACCCAGTACTTC; CDR3: CASSFQGWETQYF
V: TRBV11-2; size: .; J: TRBJ1-1; D: TRBD1; DNA: TGTGCCAGCAGCTTTTCAGGGTTAAGGGGGCGGACTGAAGCTTTCTTT; CDR3: CASSFSGLRGRTEAFF
V: TRBV7-2; size: few; J: TRBJ1-5; D: .; DNA: TGTGCCAGCAGCTCCGGGGGGACTAATCAGCCCCAGCATTTT; CDR3: CASSSGGTNQPQHF
V: TRBV19; size: .; J: TRBJ1-1; D: .; DNA: TGTGCCAGTAGTACACAGGAACACACTGAAGCTTTCTTT; CDR3: CASSTQEHTEAFF
V: TRBV5-1; size: .; J: TRBJ1-5; D: .; DNA: TGCGCCAGCAGCTTGGGGGAAATACAGGGTTTGCCCCAGCATTTT; CDR3: CASSLGEIQGLPQHF
V: TRBV5-6; size: .; J: TRBJ2-5; D: .; DNA: TGTGCCAGCAGCTTGGGAGGGCCGGAGACCCAGTACTTC; CDR3: CASSLGGPETQYF
V: TRBV6-5; size: .; J: TRBJ1-5; D: .; DNA: TGTGCCAGCAGTTTGAGACGGGGGAATCAGCCCCAGCATTTT; CDR3: CASSLRRGNQPQHF
V: TRBV6-6; size: .; J: TRBJ2-4; D: .; DNA: TGTGCCAGCAGTTCCTCGCGGGGCCTTCGAAACATTCAGTACTTC; CDR3: CASSSSRGLRNIQYF
V: TRBV7-3; size: .; J: TRBJ2-2; D: TRBD1; DNA: TGTGCCAGCAGCTTATCTCGACAGGGTCACGGGGAGCTGTTTTTT; CDR3: CASSLSRQGHGELFF
V: TRBV5-1; size: .; J: TRBJ1-4; D: .; DNA: TGCGCCAGCAGCTTTGGGGGGTCGACCAATGAAAAACTGTTTTTT; CDR3: CASSFGGSTNEKLFF
V: TRBV21-1; size: .; J: TRBJ2-3; D: .; DNA: TGTGCCAGCAGCGGGGGACTTCTTAACACAGATACGCAGTATTTT; CDR3: CASSGGLLNTDTQYF
V: TRBV7-2; size: .; J: TRBJ1-2; D: TRBD1; DNA: TGTGCCAGCAGCTTCGGACAGGAGAGGGGCTACACCTTC; CDR3: CASSFGQERGYTF
V: TRBV6-5; size: .; J: TRBJ1-3; D: TRBD1; DNA: TGTGCCAGCAGAATCAACAGGGGTGGCGGAAACACCATATATTTT; CDR3: CASRINRGGGNTIYF
V: TRBV27; size: .; J: TRBJ2-7; D: .; DNA: TGTGCCAGCGGCAGGGACTACGAGCAGTACTTC; CDR3: CASGRDYEQYF
V: TRBV3-1/TRBV3-2; size: .; J: TRBJ1-2; D: TRBD1; DNA: TGTGCCAGCCGAAATACAGACAGGGGGGGAGGCTACACCTTC; CDR3: CASRNTDRGGGYTF
V: TRBV5-4; size: .; J: TRBJ1-1; D: .; DNA: TGTGCCAGCAGCTTTCAGGGGCTTAGCACTGAAGCTTTCTTT; CDR3: CASSFQGLSTEAFF
V: TRBV5-4; size: .; J: TRBJ1-2; D: TRBD1; DNA: TGTGCCAGCAGTAACAGACAGGGGTACCCCTATGGCTACACCTTC; CDR3: CASSNRQGYPYGYTF
V: TRBV7-8; size: once; J: TRBJ1-2; D: .; DNA: TGTGCCAGCAGCCAAACGGAGAGTAACTATGGCTACACCTTC; CDR3: CASSQTESNYGYTF
V: TRBV27; size: .; J: TRBJ1-5; D: TRBD1; DNA: TGTGCCAGCAGTCTTCGGGGGACAGGGAGCAATCAGCCCCAGCATTTT; CDR3: CASSLRGTGSNQPQHF
V: TRBV29-1; size: few; J: TRBJ1-4; D: .; DNA: TGCAGTGGCGGGGACTCTCACGAAAAACTGTTTTTT; CDR3: CSGGDSHEKLFF
V: TRBV5-5; size: .; J: TRBJ2-2; D: .; DNA: TGTGCCAGCAGCCTGGACCCAGTAAACACCGGGGAGCTGTTTTTT; CDR3: CASSLDPVNTGELFF
V: TRBV7-2; size: once; J: TRBJ2-1; D: TRBD2; DNA: TGTGCCAGCAGGTTAGCGGGGAGCTCCTACAATGAGCAGTTCTTC; CDR3: CASRLAGSSYNEQFF